This T cell receptor beta chain was sequenced during a study of T cell responses to AZD1222 COVID-19 vaccine. Study background: Investigators merged groups given second doses at roughly 4 or roughly 12 weeks.

Findings of the study overall: White British donors predominated, females outnumbered males, and clonal diversity was possibly underestimated. The study sampled repertoires only after the peak T cell response. Dominant at 160-218 and 743-854, vaccine-associated CD4 TCRs also spanned spike.

Profiled with immunoSEQ multiplex PCR; TCRdb holds only in-frame clones, not every one. The sample includes approximately 110,000 clones, roughly 90% of them seen just once. In the case of this clone: The antigen is unknown. Its ends do not fully match the called genes, so a read error is possible.

This CDR3 is built from 17 residues. Germline V gene sequence: CDR1 SSHAT, CDR2 FNYEAQ (reference sequence). The clonotype originates from an adult in good health. The chain uses TRBV7-7 and TRBJ2-5, with TRBD2 identical over 8 bases. The sequences come from peripheral blood, collected on day 0 of AZD1222 vaccination. The CDR3: CASSLASGRSYGETQYF. DNA of the CDR3: TGTGCTAGCAGCTTAGCCAGCGGGAGAAGTTACGGCGAGACCCAGTACTTC. The variable domain in full, completed from reference TRBV7-7 and TRBJ2-5, reads GAGVSQSPRYKVTKRGQDVTLRCDPISSHATLYWYQQALGQGPEFLTYFNYEAQPDKSGLPSDRFSAERPEGSISTLTIQRTEQRDSAMYRCASSLASGRSYGETQYFGPGTRLLVL.